This T cell receptor (beta chain) was obtained from a study of blood T cell repertoires in COVID-19. Study background: In each case, the material was cDNA or gDNA derived from T cells, B-cell-depleted T cells, or PBMCs.

Profiling relied on immunoSEQ multiplex PCR, and the TCRdb table lists in-frame clones only, not all of them. The sample contains under 300,000 clones, about 85% of which appear only once. The V end was cut by 3 bases, the J end by 11 bases, with 13 bases between. CDR3 length equals 12 residues. Germline V gene data show CDR1 as SGHNT and CDR2 as YENEEA. The study counted Cohort 3 donors as recovered given two negative PCRs, clearance, or symptom resolution. The gene calls are TRBV11-3 and TRBJ1-1; D ambiguous. The sequence was collected from a woman in her fifties or sixties who had recovered from COVID-19. Sequencing used PBMCs or T cells enriched from blood (not recorded which). CDR3 residues: CASSLTKVEAFF. The CDR3 bases are TGTGCCAGCAGCTTGACTAAGGTAGAGGCTTTCTTT.